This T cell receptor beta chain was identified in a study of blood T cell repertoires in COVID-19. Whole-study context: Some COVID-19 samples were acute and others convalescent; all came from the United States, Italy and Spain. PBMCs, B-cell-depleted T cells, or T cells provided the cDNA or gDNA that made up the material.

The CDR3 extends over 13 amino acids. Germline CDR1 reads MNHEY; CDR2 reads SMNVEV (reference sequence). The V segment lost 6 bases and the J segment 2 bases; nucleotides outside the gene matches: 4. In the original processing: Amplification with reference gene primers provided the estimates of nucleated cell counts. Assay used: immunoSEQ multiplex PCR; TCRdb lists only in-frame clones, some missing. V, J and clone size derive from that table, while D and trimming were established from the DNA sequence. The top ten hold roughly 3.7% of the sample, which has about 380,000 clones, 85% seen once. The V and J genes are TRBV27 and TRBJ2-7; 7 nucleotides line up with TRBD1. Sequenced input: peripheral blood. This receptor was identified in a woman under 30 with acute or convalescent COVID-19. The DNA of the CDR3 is TGTGCCAGCAGGGAACAGGGGACCTACGAGCAGTACTTC. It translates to CASREQGTYEQYF.